The source of this T cell receptor beta chain is a study of blood T cell repertoires in COVID-19. Study background: Samples of COVID-19 (acute and convalescent) were obtained from the United States, Italy and Spain.

Per the germline V gene, CDR1 is MGHRA and CDR2 is YSYEKL. The V gene lost 1 base and the J gene lost 1 base, with 11 bases spanning the gap. The CDR3 consists of 15 residues. Libraries were prepared by immunoSEQ multiplex PCR; TCRdb keeps only in-frame clonotypes and omits some of them. Among approximately 53,000 clones listed, about 83% were seen once. The sequenced sample consisted of peripheral blood. The source is a man aged 35-49 years with acute or convalescent COVID-19. The V and J genes are TRBV4-1 and TRBJ2-7, with a possible D match to TRBD2 (6 bases). The CDR3 loop is CASSQAGSRSYEQYF. For the CDR3, the DNA is TGCGCCAGCAGCCAAGCCGGGAGTAGGTCCTACGAGCAGTACTTC.